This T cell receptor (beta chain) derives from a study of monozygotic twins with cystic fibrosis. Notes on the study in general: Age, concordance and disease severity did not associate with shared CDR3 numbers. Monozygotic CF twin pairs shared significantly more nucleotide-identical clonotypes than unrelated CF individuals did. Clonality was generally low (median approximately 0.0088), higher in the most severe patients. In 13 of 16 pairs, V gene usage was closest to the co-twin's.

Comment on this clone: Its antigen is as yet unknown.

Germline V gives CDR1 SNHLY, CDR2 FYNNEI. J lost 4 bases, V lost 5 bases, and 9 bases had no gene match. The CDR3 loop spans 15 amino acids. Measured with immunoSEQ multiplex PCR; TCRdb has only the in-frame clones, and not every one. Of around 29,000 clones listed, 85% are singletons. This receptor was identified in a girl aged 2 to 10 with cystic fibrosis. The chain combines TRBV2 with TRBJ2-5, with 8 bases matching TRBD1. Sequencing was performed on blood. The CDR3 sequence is CASSSDRGAGETQYF. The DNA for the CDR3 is TGTGCCAGCAGTTCCGACAGGGGCGCGGGAGAGACCCAGTACTTC.